The 24 T cell receptor beta chains listed next were all sequenced from one sample in a study of OX40 agonist ivuxolimab in advanced cancers. Assay: immunoSEQ multiplex PCR; the TCRdb copy retains only in-frame clones and omits some. The sample lists over 55,000 clones; roughly 77% were seen once. The source material was CD4+ or CD8+ T cells sorted from blood, sampled in a trial of the OX40 agonist ivuxolimab. These receptors all come from an adult with an advanced solid tumor such as melanoma, head and neck, liver or kidney cancer.

CDR3 coding DNA: TGCGCCAGCAGTGGTGTTAAGGGGAACACTGAAGCTTTCTTT. Translated: CASSGVKGNTEAFF. The V call is TRBV10-1, the J call TRBJ1-1; D gene unclear. Germline V gives CDR1 WNHNN, CDR2 SYGVQD (reference sequence). V lost 4 bases, J lost 1 base, and 10 bases lay in between. The CDR3 contains 14 residues.

V gene TRBV29-1 combines with J gene TRBJ2-7; D may be TRBD1 or TRBD2 (5 bases each). Trimming removed 4 bases from V and 4 bases from J, with 14 bases in between. Germline CDR1 and CDR2: SQVTM and ANQGSEA. The CDR3 is made up of 13 amino acids. CDR3 in DNA: TGCAGCGTTGGTGAGGGACGCACTTACGAGCAGTACTTC. The encoded protein is CSVGEGRTYEQYF.

The chain joins TRBV10-3 to TRBJ1-2; TRBD1 matches at 10 bases. The germline CDR1 and CDR2 sequences are ENHRY and SYGVKD. The V and J ends lost 6 bases and 5 bases, in that order; junction bases with no gene match: 3. The CDR3 loop spans 13 amino acids. The chain's CDR3 is CAISRDRGYGYTF. CDR3 nucleotides: TGTGCCATCAGCCGGGACAGGGGTTATGGCTACACCTTC.

The chain links TRBV5-1 to TRBJ2-2; TRBD2 matches at 10 bases. Germline values: CDR1 SGHRS, CDR2 YFSETQ. V dropped 4 bases and J dropped 3; count of bases not matched to a gene: 6. The CDR3 extends over 16 amino acids. The CDR3 bases are TGCGCCAGCAGCCCAGCAGCGGGAGGGGACACCGGGGAGCTGTTTTTT. As protein: CASSPAAGGDTGELFF.

This chain uses TRBV28 with TRBJ1-1; 7 bases are a match to TRBD1. The ends lost 4 bases at V and 4 bases at J; junction bases unmatched: 12. The CDR3 loop spans 16 amino acids. CDR1 and CDR2 from the germline V gene are MDHEN and SYDVKM. In DNA form, the CDR3 reads TGTGCCAGCAGTTCGACAGGGAGAAGGGGGAGCACTGAAGCTTTCTTT. Translating it yields CASSSTGRRGSTEAFF.

This clone is a singleton in its sample. The chain has TRBV2 and TRBJ2-7; 9 nucleotides align to TRBD2. CDR3 size: 16 residues. With V trimmed by 6 bases and J by 1 base, 10 bases remained unmatched. Looked up from germline, CDR1 is SNHLY and CDR2 is FYNNEI. The CDR3 sequence is CASSSPGAGGSYEQYF. As DNA, the CDR3 is TGTGCCAGCAGCTCCCCGGGGGCGGGGGGGTCCTACGAGCAGTACTTC. The full variable domain, completed using reference TRBV2 and TRBJ2-7, is EPEVTQTPSHQVTQMGQEVILRCVPISNHLYFYWYRQILGQKVEFLVSFYNNEISEKSEIFDDQFSVERPDGSNFTLKIRSTKLEDSAMYFCASSSPGAGGSYEQYFGPGTRLTVT.

The chain has TRBV6-6 and TRBJ1-6; the D is unclear. This CDR3 has 14 amino acids. V lost 7 bases and J lost 11, with 18 bases in between. Germline V gives CDR1 MNHNY, CDR2 SVGAGI (reference sequence). The CDR3 here is CASTAFRSRAPLHF. The DNA of the CDR3 is TGTGCCAGCACGGCCTTTCGAAGCCGGGCACCCCTCCACTTT.

The CDR3 loop is CASSGGWGINQPQHF. The CDR3, as DNA: TGTGCCAGCAGTGGAGGGTGGGGAATCAATCAGCCCCAGCATTTT. The genes are TRBV6-1 and TRBJ1-5; D gene uncertain. Germline V gene lookup returns CDR1 MNHNS and CDR2 SASEGT. The CDR3 totals 15 residues. V lost 4 bases and J 3 bases, leaving 13 bases between the germline ends.

The chain combines TRBV7-3 with TRBJ1-2; no clear D gene. Per germline, CDR1 SGHTA and CDR2 FQGTGA. This CDR3 has 14 amino acids. Trimming cost V 0 bases and J 8 bases, with 13 bases left between them. Written as DNA, the CDR3 is TGTGCCAGCAGCTTAACTCGTGACCCGGGAGGCTACACCTTC. Protein sequence: CASSLTRDPGGYTF. The full variable domain, rest sourced from reference TRBV7-3 and TRBJ1-2, is GAGVSQTPSNKVTEKGKYVELRCDPISGHTALYWYRQSLGQGPEFLIYFQGTGAADDSGLPNDRFFAVRPEGSVSTLKIQRTERGDSAVYLCASSLTRDPGGYTFGSGTRLTVV.

The rearrangement uses TRBV11-3 and TRBJ2-1; D may be TRBD2 (6 bases). There are 15 residues in the CDR3. The ends were cut back, 5 bases at V and 5 bases at J, with 16 bases in the middle. Germline V CDR1 and CDR2: SGHNT, YENEEA. The CDR3 loop is CASSPPGGRNNEQFF. The DNA for the CDR3 is TGTGCCAGCAGCCCTCCCGGGGGACGAAACAATGAGCAGTTCTTC.

CDR3 in DNA: TGTGCCACCAGCAGAGATGGCGCCGGGCGCGAAAAACTGTTTTTT. Translation: CATSRDGAGREKLFF. This sequence joins TRBV15 and TRBJ1-4; the D is unclear. The CDR3 is 15 amino acids. Germline CDR1 and CDR2: LNHNV and YYDKDF (reference sequence). V lost 0 bases and J lost 8, with 13 bases in between.

The V and J genes are TRBV7-2 and TRBJ1-2; no clear D. Germline CDR1 and CDR2: SGHTA and FQGNSA. There are 14 residues in the CDR3. Trimming stripped 2 bases from V and 0 bases from J, with 7 bases between. The CDR3 nucleotides are TGTGCCAGCAGCTTACGAGGCTCTAACTATGGCTACACCTTC. Translating it yields CASSLRGSNYGYTF.

The V gene is TRBV18, the J gene TRBJ2-3; TRBD2 matches 13 bases. CDR3 length: 19 residues. CDR1 KGHSH and CDR2 LQKENI come from the germline V gene. With V trimmed by 2 bases and J by 1 base, 9 bases remained unmatched. In nucleotides, the CDR3 is TGTGCCAGCTCACCAATCAGACTCACTAGCGGGGGGGGCACAGATACGCAGTATTTT. Translation gives CASSPIRLTSGGGTDTQYF.

The chain couples TRBV19 to TRBJ1-1; D not certain. Between the trimmed V and J ends, which lost 5 bases and 1 base, there was a span of 11 bases. Looked up from germline, CDR1 is LNHDA and CDR2 is SQIVND (reference sequence). CDR3 length equals 14 residues. DNA for the CDR3: TGTGCCAGTAGTGAAACGACCCGGAACACTGAAGCTTTCTTT. As protein: CASSETTRNTEAFF.

This clone came up a few times. This chain uses TRBV10-3 with TRBJ2-7, with 10 bases aligning to TRBD2. V lost 8 bases and J lost 3; bases outside the gene matches: 1. CDR3 size: 12 residues. CDR1 is ENHRY and CDR2 is SYGVKD in the germline V gene. The CDR3 coding sequence is TGTGCCATCCCTAGCGGGAGCTACGAGCAGTACTTC. It codes for CAIPSGSYEQYF.

This clone was recorded once. The chain employs TRBV21-1 and TRBJ2-1; the table calls TRBD2, which could not be checked here. TRBV21-1 is deemed a pseudogene. The CDR3 spans 14 residues. The CDR3 reads CASSRGVTYNEQFF. The CDR3 DNA sequence: TGTGCCAGCAGCCGCGGGGTTACCTACAATGAGCAGTTCTTC.

The chain carries TRBV19 and TRBJ2-1, with 15 nucleotides matching TRBD2. This CDR3 spans 17 amino acids. V shed 4 bases and J 8 bases; nucleotides not matched to a gene: 9. CDR1 is LNHDA and CDR2 is SQIVND in the germline V gene (reference sequence). Here the CDR3 reads CASSTWTSGRARYEQFF. For the CDR3, the DNA is TGTGCCAGTAGTACTTGGACTAGCGGGAGGGCGAGGTATGAGCAGTTCTTC.

The chain combines TRBV18 with TRBJ1-5; D may be TRBD1 (5 bases). CDR1 and CDR2 from the germline V gene are KGHSH and LQKENI. V gave up 3 bases and J gave up 3 bases, with 15 bases separating them. The CDR3 length is 16 residues. This chain's CDR3 is CASSPRGAGVNQPQHF. DNA for the CDR3: TGTGCCAGCTCACCTCGCGGGGCAGGCGTCAATCAGCCCCAGCATTTT.

The rearrangement joins TRBV2 to TRBJ2-7; D gene uncertain. With 2 bases removed from V and 7 bases from J, the gap between germline ends came to 6 bases. Germline lookup yields CDR1 SNHLY and CDR2 FYNNEI. This CDR3 region has 11 residues. Here the CDR3 DNA reads TGTGCCAGCAGTGAATGGCAGGAGCAGTACTTC. As protein: CASSEWQEQYF.

The rearrangement uses TRBV7-9 and TRBJ1-2; TRBD1 might be the D (5 bases). V was clipped by 5 bases and J by 2 bases, with 21 bases between them. The CDR3 length is 17 residues. The V gene's germline CDR1 is SEHNR and CDR2 FQNEAQ (reference sequence). The CDR3 DNA reads as TGTGCCAGCAGCCCACCTTTCGACAGCGCCGCGAACTATGGCTACACCTTC. Translated, it gives CASSPPFDSAANYGYTF.

J is TRBJ1-2 and V is TRBV6-5, with 7 bases lining up with TRBD1. The CDR3 is made up of 14 amino acids. The V segment lost 5 bases and the J segment 9 bases; nucleotides outside the gene matches: 12. Germline V CDR1 and CDR2: MNHEY, SVGAGI. CDR3 sequence (DNA): TGTGCCAGCAGTCCGACAGGGATAACCCTCAGCTACACCTTC. The encoded protein is CASSPTGITLSYTF.

The chain carries TRBV5-1 and TRBJ1-3; 10 bases agree with TRBD1. The CDR3 spans 16 residues. From germline, CDR1 is SGHRS and CDR2 YFSETQ. The V gene end was trimmed by 4 bases and the J gene end by 6 bases; junction bases not matched to a gene: 10. CDR3 nucleotides: TGCGCCAGCAGCCACGGGACAGGGGCGTCCGAAAACACCATATATTTT. Amino acid sequence: CASSHGTGASENTIYF.

The chain combines TRBV19 with TRBJ2-3; 8 nucleotides match TRBD2. The CDR3 spans 17 residues. Germline loops: CDR1 LNHDA, CDR2 SQIVND (reference sequence). With 7 bases clipped from V and 0 bases from J, the junction kept 12 bases outside the gene matches. CDR3 in DNA: TGTGCCAGTAAAGGAGCGGGAGCCGTCTCTAGCACAGATACGCAGTATTTT. Residues: CASKGAGAVSSTDTQYF.

The chain is built from TRBV11-3 and TRBJ2-7; TRBD2 matches 11 bases. CDR1 is SGHNT and CDR2 is YENEEA in the germline V gene. Unmatched junction bases numbered 9, after V lost 5 bases and J lost 6 bases. The CDR3 is made up of 15 amino acids. The CDR3: CASSLRLAGKPEQYF. CDR3 nucleotide sequence: TGTGCCAGCAGCCTAAGACTAGCGGGAAAACCCGAGCAGTACTTC.